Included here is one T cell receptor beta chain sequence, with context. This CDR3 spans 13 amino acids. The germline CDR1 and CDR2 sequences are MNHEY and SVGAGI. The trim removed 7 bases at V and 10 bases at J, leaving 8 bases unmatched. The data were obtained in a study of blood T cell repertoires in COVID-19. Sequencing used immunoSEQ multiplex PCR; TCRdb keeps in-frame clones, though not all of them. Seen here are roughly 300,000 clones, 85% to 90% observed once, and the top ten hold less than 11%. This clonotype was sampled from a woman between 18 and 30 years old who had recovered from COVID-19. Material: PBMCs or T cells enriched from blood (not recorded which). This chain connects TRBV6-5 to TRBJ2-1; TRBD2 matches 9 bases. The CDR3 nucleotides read TGTGCCAGCACGGGACTAGCAGGCGGGGAGCAGTTCTTC. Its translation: CASTGLAGGEQFF.